A selection of T cell receptor beta chains follows, all from one sample in a study of shared clonotypes between healthy human individuals. The protocol was immunoSEQ multiplex PCR, while the TCRdb copy is restricted to in-frame clones and leaves out a portion. This sample carries over 2 million clones, approximately 90% of them seen once, and the ten largest clones take about 0.41%. The specimen was naive CD4+ T cells from PBMCs. These receptor sequences come from a man younger than 35 in good health. Some clones in this sample may be carry-over from other donors' samples. The CDR3 runs from the conserved cysteine through the conserved F or W. D genes are given only for firm matches. Clone size is shown for a subset of rows, as once, few, many or a class of expanded clone.

J gene | clone size | D gene | V gene | CDR3 DNA | CDR3 protein
TRBJ2-7 | once | TRBD2 | TRBV28 | TGTGCCAGCAGTGGTAGCGGGAGGGCCTACTACGAGCAGTACTTC | CASSGSGRAYYEQYF
TRBJ1-3 | NA | NA | TRBV13 | TGTGCCAGCAGCCCCCCCCGGGTAGCAGGAAACACCATATATTTT | CASSPPRVAGNTIYF
TRBJ2-5 | NA | NA | TRBV5-4 | TGTGCCAGCAGCTTGCCGCAAGAGACCCAGTACTTC | CASSLPQETQYF
TRBJ1-1 | NA | NA | TRBV30 | TGTGCCTGGAGTGTCGGGGGCCGCGGCACTGAAGCTTTCTTT | CAWSVGGRGTEAFF
TRBJ2-3 | NA | NA | TRBV4-1 | TGCGCCAGCAGGCCCAGGGAAACAGATACGCAGTATTTT | CASRPRETDTQYF
TRBJ2-5 | once | TRBD1 | TRBV7-9 | TGTGCCAGCAGCCCTTATGAGGACAGGGTGACTGAGCAGTACTTC | CASSPYEDRVTEQYF
TRBJ2-1 | NA | NA | TRBV27 | TGTGCCAGCAGGGGGCGGGAACCCAATGAGCAGTTCTTC | CASRGREPNEQFF
TRBJ2-2 | NA | TRBD1 | TRBV9 | TGTGCCAGCACCGGACAGGTGCCCACCGGGGAGCTGTTTTTT | CASTGQVPTGELFF
TRBJ1-4 | NA | TRBD1 | TRBV5-1 | TGCGCCAGCCAAGAACAGGGGACTAATGAAAAACTGTTTTTT | CASQEQGTNEKLFF
TRBJ1-3 | NA | TRBD1 | TRBV29-1 | TGCAGCGTTGTGGGACAGATTGGAAACACCATATATTTT | CSVVGQIGNTIYF
TRBJ2-7 | NA | TRBD2 | TRBV11-3 | TGTGCCAGCAGCTCGGGACTAGCGGGAGCCTACGAGCAGTACTTC | CASSSGLAGAYEQYF
TRBJ1-2 | NA | NA | TRBV10-3 | TGTGCCATCAGTGGGGAGATCAGGGGAAAGGACTATGGCTACACCTTC | CAISGEIRGKDYGYTF
TRBJ1-3 | NA | NA | TRBV19 | TGTGCCAGTAGGCCACCATCGGGCCGCTCTGGAAACACCATATATTTT | CASRPPSGRSGNTIYF
TRBJ2-5 | NA | TRBD1 | TRBV5-1 | TGCGCCAGCAGCTTTCTTGGGACAGGGGGCGAGACCCAGTACTTC | CASSFLGTGGETQYF
TRBJ1-5 | NA | NA | TRBV11-2 | TGTGCCAGCAGCTTAGGAGCAGGGACGGGTCAGCCCCAGCATTTT | CASSLGAGTGQPQHF
TRBJ1-2 | NA | NA | TRBV29-1 | TGCAGCGTTGACAAGGGCGCTCCCCTACAAGGGAACTATGGCTACACCTTC | CSVDKGAPLQGNYGYTF
TRBJ1-1 | few | TRBD1 | TRBV7-8 | TGTGCCAGCAGTCAGGGGGGAACTGAAGCTTTCTTT | CASSQGGTEAFF
TRBJ2-1 | NA | TRBD2 | TRBV7-2 | TGTGCCAGCAGCTTAGCGGGACTAGCGGGCCGATACAATGAGCAGTTCTTC | CASSLAGLAGRYNEQFF
TRBJ2-2 | NA | TRBD2 | TRBV18 | TGTGCCAGCTCACTTCTACCGGGACTAGAATCACCCGGGGAGCTGTTTTTT | CASSLLPGLESPGELFF
TRBJ1-2 | NA | NA | TRBV5-1 | TGCGCCAGCAGCTTGTTTGAGGGGAATGGCTACACCTTC | CASSLFEGNGYTF
TRBJ2-5 | NA | NA | TRBV29-1 | TGCAGCGTTGAAGGGACAGCGATACAAGAGACCCAGTACTTC | CSVEGTAIQETQYF
TRBJ2-7 | once | NA | TRBV7-8 | TGTGCCAGCAGCTCCGAGGCAGGGAACTCCTACGAGCAGTACTTC | CASSSEAGNSYEQYF
TRBJ1-5 | NA | NA | TRBV7-9 | TGTGCCAGCAGCTTAGGTCGGGGAGGCCCACATCAGCCCCAGCATTTT | CASSLGRGGPHQPQHF
TRBJ2-2 | NA | NA | TRBV7-3 | TGTGCCAGCAGCTTAATCGCGGGGAGCGGGGAGCTGTTTTTT | CASSLIAGSGELFF
TRBJ2-7 | once | NA | TRBV11-3 | TGTGCCAGCAGCTCCTCCTGGCAGGCCGAGCAGTACTTC | CASSSSWQAEQYF
TRBJ2-3 | once | TRBD1 | TRBV18 | TGTGCCAGCTCATTAAACGGACAGGGGGGCACAGATACGCAGTATTTT | CASSLNGQGGTDTQYF
TRBJ2-7 | NA | TRBD2 | TRBV9 | TGTGCCAGCAGCAAACTAGCGGGAGTATATTCCCACGAGCAGTACTTC | CASSKLAGVYSHEQYF
TRBJ2-7 | NA | TRBD1 | TRBV10-3 | TGTGCCATCCCCGGGACAGGGAGCTCCTACGAGCAGTACTTC | CAIPGTGSSYEQYF
TRBJ2-2 | NA | NA | TRBV12-5 | TGTGCTAGTGGCCCTAGTGCCGGGGAGCTGTTTTTT | CASGPSAGELFF
TRBJ2-3 | NA | NA | TRBV6-1 | TGTGCCAGCAGTGGCCCGGCAGGGGGGCGGACAGATACGCAGTATTTT | CASSGPAGGRTDTQYF
TRBJ1-5 | NA | NA | TRBV27 | TGTGCCAGCAGGCAAGGGGGGGTCCCGGGGCCCCAGCATTTT | CASRQGGVPGPQHF
TRBJ1-2 | NA | NA | TRBV6-6 | TGTGCCAGCAGTCTATCCGTGAACTATGGCTACACCTTC | CASSLSVNYGYTF
TRBJ1-1 | NA | TRBD1 | TRBV25-1 | TGTGCCAGCAGTGGGGACAGGGTTGGGACTGAAGCTTTCTTT | CASSGDRVGTEAFF
TRBJ2-3 | NA | NA | TRBV6-1 | TGTGCCAGCAGTGAAATGCCAGCACTTGCAGATACGCAGTATTTT | CASSEMPALADTQYF
TRBJ2-7 | NA | NA | TRBV6-1 | TGTGCCAGCAGTGAACTAAGGCCGGGGGTTCCCTACGAGCAGTACTTC | CASSELRPGVPYEQYF
TRBJ1-1 | NA | NA | TRBV27 | TGTGCCAGCAGTTTACTATCAGCGTCAGGGAAGACTGAAGCTTTCTTT | CASSLLSASGKTEAFF
TRBJ1-3 | NA | NA | TRBV6-5 | TGTGCCAGCAGTGCGGGGGGTAGTGGAAACACCATATATTTT | CASSAGGSGNTIYF